The clone carrying this TCR beta chain was observed at least ten times. Antigen unknown. Unique molecular identifiers were used to barcode this TCRbeta library. TCRdb re-derived calls from the PCR reads in MiXCR, one entry per CDR3 protein. The table has 580,000 or so distinct CDR3 sequences, roughly 23% seen once. This entry comes from a study of T-cell reconstitution after alpha-beta-depleted transplantation in children. Study-level points and caveats: Some patients showed high day-60 TCRbeta diversity, which derived from surviving recipient T cells and thymic progenitors. About two months after transplant, alpha-beta T cells reportedly came from several hundred expanded graft clones. After one year, T-cell counts and TCRbeta diversity mostly came from new T cells.

The CDR3 consists of 15 residues. The ends were cut back, 7 bases at V and 4 bases at J, with 16 bases in the middle. Sequenced here: PBMCs, mostly from graft donor cells, sampled 360 days after TCRalphabeta/CD19-depleted stem cell transplant. This TCR derives from a boy under two years old who had a stem cell transplant for acute myeloid leukemia, so the T cells may come from the graft donor. The chain recombines TRBV12-3 or TRBV12-4 with TRBJ2-2, with D possibly being TRBD1 or TRBD2 (6 bases each). Here the CDR3 reads CASTSFGGLTGELFF. The CDR3 DNA follows: TGTGCCAGCACGTCCTTCGGGGGCCTCACCGGGGAGCTGTTTTTT.